These 14 T cell receptor beta chains originate from one sample sequenced in a study of CD8+CD57+ T cells in acquired aplastic anemia. Profiles of TCR beta VDJ and CDR3 were generated from a genomic DNA template. In TCRdb, the reads were re-called with MiXCR into one record per CDR3 protein. This sample has more than 250,000 distinct CDR3 sequences, with approximately 82% found just once. Sequenced patients had shown CD8+CD57+ cell expansion by flow cytometry. The sample comprised sorted CD4+, CD8+, or CD8+CD57+ T cells (not recorded which) from PBMCs. Every receptor here comes from a human donor with aplastic anemia.

The V call is TRBV7-3, the J call TRBJ2-7, with a weak D call TRBD2 (6 bases). From germline, CDR1 is SGHTA and CDR2 FQGTGA. V shed 6 bases and J shed 3 bases, with 27 bases lying between them. This CDR3 contains 18 residues. The CDR3 coding sequence is TGTGCCAGCAGTTCTCACGGGACTTGGGGAGAGACCCACTACGAGCAGTACGTC. Its translation: CASSSHGTWGETHYEQYV.

As to this clonotype: It is likely a read error, because the conserved phenylalanine at the end of the CDR3 is missing. The DNA is omitted, as the CDR3 cannot be located on it reliably, and the CDR3 follows TCRdb's listing. This chain links TRBV2 with TRBJ2-3; the table's D call of TRBD1 was not tested on the DNA. Germline CDR1 SNHLY, CDR2 FYNNEI. The CDR3 is 15 amino acids long, termini counted. The CDR3 protein is CASRDGGTDTHTHYL.

The CDR3 spells CASSLPCCGFKEPQYF. The CDR3 DNA is TGTGCCAGCAGTTTACCGTGCTGCGGCTTCAAAGAACCCCAGTACTTC. The gene calls are TRBV7-9 and TRBJ2-5, with D hard to call. The V end was cut by 6 bases, the J end by 9 bases, with 26 bases between. Germline values: CDR1 SEHNR, CDR2 FQNEAQ (reference sequence). This CDR3 comprises 16 residues.

In the case of this clonotype: No conserved phenylalanine or tryptophan is present at the end of the CDR3, so a read error is the likely explanation. It is unclear where the CDR3 begins or ends on the DNA, so no DNA is shown, and the CDR3 is as TCRdb lists it. The chain employs TRBV2 and TRBJ1-2. Germline CDR1 is SNHLY and CDR2 is FYNNEI. The CDR3 length is 16 residues, termini included. The CDR3 protein is CASSELGDLLLEQYFC.

This clonotype was counted ten times or more. The chain employs TRBV9 and TRBJ2-1; 10 bases match TRBD2. The J segment lost 9 bases and the V segment lost 2 bases, leaving 11 bases of the junction unmatched. This CDR3 spans 16 amino acids. Germline CDR1 SGDLS, CDR2 YYNGEE. This chain's CDR3 is CASSVPSGGPSSEQFF. Here the CDR3 DNA reads TGTGCCAGCAGCGTCCCTAGCGGGGGTCCCTCTAGTGAGCAGTTCTTC.

Turning to this clonotype: The junction differs from germline at one of its ends, possibly a read error. V usage is TRBV11-2 and J usage is TRBJ2-5, with 10 bases matching TRBD2. Per germline, CDR1 SGHAT and CDR2 FQNNGV. CDR3 size: 16 residues. The CDR3 is CASSPGLAASQETQYF. CDR3 sequence (DNA): TGCGCCAGCAGCCCAGGACTAGCGGCCTCACAAGAGACCCAGTACTTC.

Concerning this clonotype: No conserved phenylalanine or tryptophan is present at the end of the CDR3, so a read error is the likely explanation. J is TRBJ2-7 and V is TRBV7-8; the D call may be TRBD1 or TRBD2 (5 bases each). In germline, CDR1 is SGHVS, CDR2 FQNEAQ. V lost 4 bases, J lost 6 bases, and 13 bases lay in between. The CDR3 is made up of 13 amino acids. The CDR3 DNA reads as TGTGCCAGCAGCTACGGGGCGACCTCCGAGCAGTACTAC. Translated: CASSYGATSEQYY.

The J gene is TRBJ2-7, the V gene TRBV7-9, with TRBD1 identical over 7 bases. V was pared by 9 bases and J by 5 bases, with 16 bases of the junction left unmatched. Germline V lookup: CDR1 SEHNR, CDR2 FQNEAQ (reference sequence). This CDR3 spans 15 amino acids. In DNA, the CDR3 is TGTGCCAGACAGGGGTCTAGGGACACCCAGGACGAGCAGTACGTC. It translates to CARQGSRDTQDEQYV.

Turning to this clonotype: One end of the junction does not line up with germline, which may come from a read error. This chain's CDR3 is CASSLAGGGDTQQYF. As DNA, the CDR3 is TGTGCCAGCAGTTTAGCGGGCGGGGGCGATACGCAGCAGTACTTC. The chain has TRBV7-8 and TRBJ2-7, with D possibly being TRBD2 (7 bases). The CDR3 totals 15 residues. Germline V lookup: CDR1 SGHVS, CDR2 FQNEAQ.

This clonotype was counted once. The junction departs from the called germline gene at one end, perhaps through a read error. The chain carries TRBV2 and TRBJ1-5; TRBD1 is a possible D gene (6 bases). Germline CDR1 SNHLY, CDR2 FYNNEI. CDR3 length: 14 amino acids. DNA of the CDR3: TGTGCCAGCAGCGCGTCCAGGGGCAGATCACCCCACCACTTT. Protein sequence: CASSASRGRSPHHF.

This clonotype was counted many times. The chain joins TRBV5-8 to TRBJ2-1; 12 bases line up with TRBD2. Germline V gene lookup returns CDR1 SGHTS and CDR2 YDEGEE. CDR3 size: 14 residues. V was pared by 1 base and J by 10 bases, with 3 bases of the junction left unmatched. This CDR3 is CASSLLAGGPEQFF. DNA for the CDR3: TGTGCCAGCAGCTTGCTAGCGGGAGGGCCAGAGCAGTTCTTC.

This clonotype has only one observation. In DNA form, the CDR3 reads TGTGCCAGCAGCGTAGGGTCAGATACGAAGAATTTTGCTTTCTTT. Translating it yields CASSVGSDTKNFAFF. This rearrangement joins TRBV9 to TRBJ1-1, with D unresolved. Trimming shortened V by 0 bases and J by 11 bases, and 20 bases separated the two germline ends. Looked up from germline, CDR1 is SGDLS and CDR2 is YYNGEE. The CDR3 runs to 15 residues.

Details on this clonotype: At one end, the junction sequence differs from germline, possibly due to a read error. V and J are TRBV7-8 and TRBJ2-3, with a possible D match to TRBD2 (5 bases). Germline-derived CDR1 and CDR2 are SGHVS and FQNEAQ. There are 13 residues in the CDR3. CDR3 coding DNA: TGTGCCAGCGGCTTCGCGGGCAGACCCACTCCGCATTTT. It codes for CASGFAGRPTPHF.

On this clonotype itself: A junction boundary mismatches the germline segment, possibly from a read error. J is TRBJ2-2 and V is TRBV7-9; the D is unclear. The CDR3 runs 13 residues. Germline V gene data show CDR1 as SEHNR and CDR2 as FQNEAQ (reference sequence). CDR3 DNA sequence: TGTGCCAGCAGCTTATTGAACGCCGGGGAGCTGTTTTTT. Residues: CASSLLNAGELFF.